This T cell receptor (beta chain) was documented in a study of CD8 T cells in Susac syndrome. Random-hexamer reverse transcription was applied to about 0.5 to 1 ug RNA. TCRdb recomputed calls from the immunoSEQ multiplex PCR reads with MiXCR, one row per CDR3 protein. The sample carries tens of thousands of distinct CDR3 sequences, about 92% recorded once. V lost 4 bases and J lost 12, with 18 bases in between. Germline V CDR1 and CDR2: LNHDA, SQIVND (reference sequence). The CDR3 contains 13 residues. Sequenced material: CD4+ T cells from PBMCs. The chain combines TRBV19 with TRBJ1-1; possible D gene TRBD1, 6 bases. This clonotype originated in a human donor with Susac syndrome. In DNA, the CDR3 is TGTGCCAGTAGTACGATATCCCCGGGGGCGTCTTTCTTT. It encodes CASSTISPGASFF.